This T cell receptor (beta chain) was obtained from a study of radiation and T cells in renal cell carcinoma. Notes on the study in general: Without pretreatment biopsies, baseline tumor clonotype presence was undetermined.

Profiling relied on immunoSEQ multiplex PCR, and the TCRdb table lists in-frame clones only, not all of them. The sample holds about 78,000 clones, roughly nine tenths seen once. Indicated time point: blood 4 weeks post-SBRT, at nephrectomy. Documented treatment: 15 Gy SBRT to primary tumor, nephrectomy 4 weeks later. The patient's renal cell carcinoma had clear cell pathology. Turning to this clone: Its antigen is unidentified.

Here the sequenced sample was blood, taken from a patient whose treatment included radiotherapy and nephrectomy. The sequence was collected from a woman aged 70 to 79 with renal cell carcinoma.

CDR3 bases: TGTGCCAGCTCACTTACTAGCGCGACTAGCACAGATACGCAGTATTTT. This encodes CASSLTSATSTDTQYF. The chain has TRBV18 and TRBJ2-3; 7 bases map to TRBD2. Germline V gives CDR1 KGHSH, CDR2 LQKENI. With 4 bases clipped from V and 0 bases from J, the junction kept 7 bases outside the gene matches. There are 16 residues in the CDR3. The full variable domain, rest sourced from reference TRBV18 and TRBJ2-3, is NAGVMQNPRHLVRRRGQEARLRCSPMKGHSHVYWYRQLPEEGLKFMVYLQKENIIDESGMPKERFSAEFPKEGPSILRIQQVVRGDSAAYFCASSLTSATSTDTQYFGPGTRLTVL.